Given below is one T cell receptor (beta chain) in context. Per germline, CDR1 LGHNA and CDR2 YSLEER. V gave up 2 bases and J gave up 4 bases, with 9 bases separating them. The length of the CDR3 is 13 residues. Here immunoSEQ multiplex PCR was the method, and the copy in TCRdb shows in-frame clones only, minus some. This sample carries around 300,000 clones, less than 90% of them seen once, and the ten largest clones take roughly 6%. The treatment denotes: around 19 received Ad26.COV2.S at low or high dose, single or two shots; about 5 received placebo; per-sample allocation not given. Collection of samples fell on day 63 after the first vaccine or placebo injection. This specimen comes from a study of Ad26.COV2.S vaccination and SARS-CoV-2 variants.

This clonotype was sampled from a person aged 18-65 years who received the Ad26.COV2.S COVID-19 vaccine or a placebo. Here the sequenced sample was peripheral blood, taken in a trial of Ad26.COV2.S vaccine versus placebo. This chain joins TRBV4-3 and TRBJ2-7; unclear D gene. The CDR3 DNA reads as TGCGCCAGCAGCCAATCAAAAGCATACGAGCAGTACTTC. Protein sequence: CASSQSKAYEQYF.